One and the same sample provided the 5 T cell receptor beta chains below, sequenced in a study of control samples from healthy donors and cancer patients. Profiled with immunoSEQ multiplex PCR; TCRdb holds only in-frame clones, not every one. This table has tens of thousands of clones, 88% appearing once. The sample taken for sequencing was blood. Receptors were obtained from a woman in her forties or fifties in good health.

The chain couples TRBV3-1 (or the pseudogene TRBV3-2) to TRBJ1-3; weak D call: TRBD1 (5 bases). V shed 3 bases and J shed 7 bases, with 22 bases lying between them. Germline assignment: CDR1 LGHDT and CDR2 YNNKEL (reference sequence). CDR3 length: 17 amino acids. CDR3 sequence: CASSHSPRRARDNTIYF. CDR3 bases: TGTGCCAGCAGCCATTCTCCTAGGAGGGCAAGGGACAACACCATATATTTT.

The chain joins TRBV19 to TRBJ2-3, with 9 nucleotides matching TRBD2. Germline loops: CDR1 LNHDA, CDR2 SQIVND (reference sequence). The CDR3 runs 17 residues. V was pared by 5 bases and J by 8 bases, with 17 bases of the junction left unmatched. The CDR3 DNA follows: TGTGCCAGTAGTCTGGCTAGGAGCGGGGGGCCATCGTCTACGCAGTATTTT. This gives the protein CASSLARSGGPSSTQYF.

This chain uses TRBV21-1 with TRBJ1-1. TRBV21-1 is recorded as a pseudogene. The CDR3 length is 18 residues. The CDR3 region has the DNA TGTGCCAGCAGCACTGGGGGACTTAACAGGGCTATGAGCCTTGAAGCTTTCTTT. This encodes CASSTGGLNRAMSLEAFF.

The J gene is TRBJ1-4, the V gene TRBV6-5; no clear D. CDR1 and CDR2 (germline): MNHEY, SVGAGI. Trimming left V 6 bases short and J 6 bases short, with 11 bases between. This CDR3 is 13 amino acids long. As DNA, the CDR3 is TGTGCCAGCAGGAATTTGAGATATGAAAAACTGTTTTTT. This gives the protein CASRNLRYEKLFF.

This chain connects TRBV29-1 to TRBJ2-1; D is tentatively TRBD1 or TRBD2 (5 bases each). V lost 4 bases and J 9 bases, leaving 19 bases between the germline ends. Germline V gene data show CDR1 as SQVTM and CDR2 as ANQGSEA. The CDR3 is 14 amino acids. CDR3 sequence: CSVVPGPGRGEQFF. CDR3 bases: TGCAGCGTTGTACCGGGACCCGGGCGAGGTGAGCAGTTCTTC.